The clone carrying this TCR beta chain appeared once. Its antigen is not identified. These data are taken from a study of hypomethylating agent response in myelodysplastic syndrome. Assay used: immunoSEQ multiplex PCR; TCRdb lists only in-frame clones, some missing. The sample lists some 4,600 clones, over 75% occurring once. CDR1 and CDR2 from the germline V gene are SGDLS and YYNGEE. The CDR3 has 13 residues. V dropped 3 bases and J dropped 9; count of bases not matched to a gene: 6. General study points: This small study analyzed only around twelve patients. Non-responders showed more contracted clonotypes post-treatment, while responders showed more novel ones.

This sequence originates from a human donor with myelodysplastic syndrome. The chain joins TRBV9 to TRBJ2-4; 7 nucleotides align to TRBD2. This specimen was bone marrow, taken before or after starting hypomethylating agent treatment for myelodysplastic syndrome (not recorded which). CDR3 sequence: CASSEGGFGIQYF. Written as DNA, the CDR3 is TGTGCCAGCAGCGAGGGAGGGTTTGGCATTCAGTACTTC.